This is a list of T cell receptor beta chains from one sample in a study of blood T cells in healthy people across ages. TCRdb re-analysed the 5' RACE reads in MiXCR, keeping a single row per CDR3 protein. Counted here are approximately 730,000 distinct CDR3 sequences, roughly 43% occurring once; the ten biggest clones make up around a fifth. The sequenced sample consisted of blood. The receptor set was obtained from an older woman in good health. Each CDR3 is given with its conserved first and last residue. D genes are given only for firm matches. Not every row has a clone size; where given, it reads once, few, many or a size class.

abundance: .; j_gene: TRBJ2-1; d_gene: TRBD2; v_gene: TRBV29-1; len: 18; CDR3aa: CSVGTSGNKLSSYNEQFF; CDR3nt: TGCAGCGTTGGGACTAGCGGGAACAAATTATCCTCCTACAATGAGCAGTTCTTC
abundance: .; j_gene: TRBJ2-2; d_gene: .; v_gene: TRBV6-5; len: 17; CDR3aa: CASSYPYGTKGSGELFF; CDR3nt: TGTGCCAGCAGTTATCCCTATGGGACCAAAGGGTCCGGGGAGCTGTTTTTT
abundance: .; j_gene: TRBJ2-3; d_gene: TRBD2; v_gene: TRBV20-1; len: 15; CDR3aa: CSARDAGGPTDTQYF; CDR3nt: TGCAGTGCTAGAGATGCGGGGGGGCCCACAGATACGCAGTATTTT
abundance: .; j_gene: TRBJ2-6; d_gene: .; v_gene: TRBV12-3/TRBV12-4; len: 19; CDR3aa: CASSLLRDFISSGANVLTF; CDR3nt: TGTGCCAGCAGTTTATTGAGGGATTTTATTAGCTCTGGGGCCAACGTCCTGACTTTC
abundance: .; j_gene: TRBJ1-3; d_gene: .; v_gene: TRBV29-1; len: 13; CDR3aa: CSATTGTGNTIYF; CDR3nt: TGCAGCGCTACTACAGGGACTGGAAACACCATATATTTT
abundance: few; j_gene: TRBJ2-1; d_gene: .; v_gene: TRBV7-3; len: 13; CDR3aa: CASSLKGGNEQFF; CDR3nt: TGTGCCAGCAGCTTAAAGGGAGGCAATGAGCAGTTCTTC
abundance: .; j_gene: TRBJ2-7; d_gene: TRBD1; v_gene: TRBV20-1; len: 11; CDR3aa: CSATGTGVKYF; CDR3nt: TGCAGTGCTACCGGGACAGGGGTCAAGTACTTC
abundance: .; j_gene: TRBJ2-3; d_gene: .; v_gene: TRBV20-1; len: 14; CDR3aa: CSARDLGAADTQYF; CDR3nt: TGCAGTGCTAGAGATCTGGGAGCCGCAGATACGCAGTATTTT
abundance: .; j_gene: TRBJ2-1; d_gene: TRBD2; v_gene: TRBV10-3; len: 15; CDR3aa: CAIRVSGGDNNEQFF; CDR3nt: TGTGCCATCAGGGTTAGCGGGGGGGATAACAATGAGCAGTTCTTC
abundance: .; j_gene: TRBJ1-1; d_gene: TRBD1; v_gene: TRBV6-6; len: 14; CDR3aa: CASRDRGTNTEAFF; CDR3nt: TGTGCCAGCAGGGACAGGGGCACTAACACTGAAGCTTTCTTT
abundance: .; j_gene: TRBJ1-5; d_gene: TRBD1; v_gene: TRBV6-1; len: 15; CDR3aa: CASSARDSSNQPQHF; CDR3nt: TGTGCCAGCAGTGCCCGGGACAGTAGCAATCAGCCCCAGCATTTT
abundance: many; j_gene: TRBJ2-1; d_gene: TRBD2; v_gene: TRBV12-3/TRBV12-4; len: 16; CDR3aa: CASSLTSGRNYNEQFF; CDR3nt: TGTGCCAGCAGTTTAACTAGCGGGAGGAACTACAATGAGCAGTTCTTC
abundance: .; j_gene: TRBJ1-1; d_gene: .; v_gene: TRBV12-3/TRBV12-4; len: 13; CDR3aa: CASSFNQGTEAFF; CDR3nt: TGTGCCAGCAGTTTTAACCAGGGCACTGAAGCTTTCTTT
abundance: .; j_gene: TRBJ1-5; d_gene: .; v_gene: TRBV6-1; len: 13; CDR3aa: CASRKDNNQPQHF; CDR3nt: TGTGCCAGCAGGAAGGACAACAATCAGCCCCAGCATTTT
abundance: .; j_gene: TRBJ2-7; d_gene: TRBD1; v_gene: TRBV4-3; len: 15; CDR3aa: CASSEIQGDSYEQYF; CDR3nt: TGCGCCAGCAGCGAGATTCAGGGGGACTCCTACGAGCAGTACTTC
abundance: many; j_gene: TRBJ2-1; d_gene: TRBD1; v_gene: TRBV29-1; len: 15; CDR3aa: CSVETGARSYNEQFF; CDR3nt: TGCAGCGTTGAAACAGGGGCAAGGTCCTACAATGAGCAGTTCTTC
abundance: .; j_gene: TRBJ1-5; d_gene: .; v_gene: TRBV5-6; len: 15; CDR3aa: CASSPGPESPQPQHF; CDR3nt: TGTGCCAGCAGCCCCGGACCCGAGTCCCCCCAGCCCCAGCATTTT
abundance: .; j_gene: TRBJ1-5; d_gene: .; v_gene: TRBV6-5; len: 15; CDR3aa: CASSLDSWGNQPQHF; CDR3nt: TGTGCCAGCAGTTTAGACTCATGGGGCAATCAGCCCCAGCATTTT
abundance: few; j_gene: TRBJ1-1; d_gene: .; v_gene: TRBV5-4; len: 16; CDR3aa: CASSLGTLAMNTEAFF; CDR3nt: TGTGCCAGCAGCTTGGGTACCCTGGCTATGAACACTGAAGCTTTCTTT
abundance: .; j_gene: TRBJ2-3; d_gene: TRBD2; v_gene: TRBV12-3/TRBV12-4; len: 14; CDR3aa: CATTSGASTDAQYF; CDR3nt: TGTGCCACCACTAGCGGGGCCAGCACAGATGCGCAATATTTC
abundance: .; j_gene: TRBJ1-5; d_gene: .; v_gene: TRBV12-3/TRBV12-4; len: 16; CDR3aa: CASSRSLEGGNQPQHF; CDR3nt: TGTGCCAGCAGTCGCTCCTTGGAGGGGGGGAATCAGCCCCAGCATTTT
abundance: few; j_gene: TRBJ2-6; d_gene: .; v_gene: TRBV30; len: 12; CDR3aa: CAWNAGANVLTF; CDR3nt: TGTGCCTGGAACGCTGGGGCCAACGTCCTGACTTTC
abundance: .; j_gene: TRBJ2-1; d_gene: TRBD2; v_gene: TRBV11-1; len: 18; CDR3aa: CASSPYMSSGRGHNEQFF; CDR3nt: TGTGCCAGCAGCCCTTATATGTCTAGCGGGAGGGGGCACAATGAGCAGTTCTTC
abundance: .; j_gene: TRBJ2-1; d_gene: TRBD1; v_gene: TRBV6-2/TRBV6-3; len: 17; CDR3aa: CASSYSPDRGRNNEQFF; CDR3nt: TGTGCCAGCAGTTACTCGCCAGACAGGGGAAGAAACAATGAGCAGTTCTTC
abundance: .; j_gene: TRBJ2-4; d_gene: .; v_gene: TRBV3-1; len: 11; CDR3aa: CASSQGYIQYF; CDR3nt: TGTGCCAGCAGCCAAGGTTACATTCAGTACTTC
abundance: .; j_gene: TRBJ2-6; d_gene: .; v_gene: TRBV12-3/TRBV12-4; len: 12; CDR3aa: CAISSGANVLTF; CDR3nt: TGTGCCATTTCAAGTGGGGCCAACGTCCTGACTTTC
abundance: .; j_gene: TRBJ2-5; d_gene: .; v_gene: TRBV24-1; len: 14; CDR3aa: CATSNPRGQETQYF; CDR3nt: TGTGCCACAAGTAACCCGCGCGGTCAAGAGACCCAGTACTTC
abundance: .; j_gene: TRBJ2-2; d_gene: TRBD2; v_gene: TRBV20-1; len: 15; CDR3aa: CSARLAGEDTGELFF; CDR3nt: TGCAGTGCTCGACTAGCGGGAGAGGACACCGGGGAGCTGTTTTTT
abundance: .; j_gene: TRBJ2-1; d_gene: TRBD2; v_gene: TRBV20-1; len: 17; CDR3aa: CSAPNPSSGGDNNEQFF; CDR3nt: TGCAGTGCACCAAATCCTTCTAGCGGGGGGGATAACAATGAGCAGTTCTTC
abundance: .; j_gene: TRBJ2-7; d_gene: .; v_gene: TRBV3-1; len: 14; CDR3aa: CASSPTEVSYEQYF; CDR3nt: TGTGCCAGCAGCCCGACGGAGGTCTCCTACGAGCAGTACTTC
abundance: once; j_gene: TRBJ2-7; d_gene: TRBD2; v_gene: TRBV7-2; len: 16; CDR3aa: CASSPSGGGTLYEQYF; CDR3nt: TGTGCCAGCAGCCCCTCGGGCGGGGGGACCCTCTACGAGCAGTACTTC
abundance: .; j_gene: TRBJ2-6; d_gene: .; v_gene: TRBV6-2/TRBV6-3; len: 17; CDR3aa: CASSYWTRISGANVLTF; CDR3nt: TGTGCCAGCAGTTATTGGACAAGAATCTCTGGGGCCAACGTCCTGACTTTC
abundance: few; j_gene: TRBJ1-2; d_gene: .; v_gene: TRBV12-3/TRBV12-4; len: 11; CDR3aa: CASGTDYGYTF; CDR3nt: TGTGCCAGCGGCACAGACTATGGCTACACCTTC
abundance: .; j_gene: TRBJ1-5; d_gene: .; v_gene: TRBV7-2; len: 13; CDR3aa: CASTLGEEQPQHF; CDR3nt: TGTGCCAGCACCTTGGGGGAGGAACAGCCCCAGCATTTT
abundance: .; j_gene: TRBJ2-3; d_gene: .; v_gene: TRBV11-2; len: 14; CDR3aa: CASSLNGITDTQYF; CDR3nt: TGTGCCAGCAGCTTGAACGGTATCACAGATACGCAGTATTTT
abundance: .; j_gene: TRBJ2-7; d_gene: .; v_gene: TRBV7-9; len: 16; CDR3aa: CASSLAWGLDKPEQYF; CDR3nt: TGTGCCAGCAGCTTAGCGTGGGGACTTGACAAACCAGAGCAGTACTTC
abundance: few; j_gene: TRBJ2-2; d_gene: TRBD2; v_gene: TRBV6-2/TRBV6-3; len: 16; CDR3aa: CASSPSGSGGTGELFF; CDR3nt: TGTGCCAGCTCCCCTAGCGGGAGCGGTGGCACCGGGGAGCTGTTTTTT
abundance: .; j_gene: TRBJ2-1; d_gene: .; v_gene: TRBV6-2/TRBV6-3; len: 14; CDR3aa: CAGSYGWTYNEQFF; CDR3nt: TGTGCCGGCAGTTACGGGTGGACCTACAATGAGCAGTTCTTC
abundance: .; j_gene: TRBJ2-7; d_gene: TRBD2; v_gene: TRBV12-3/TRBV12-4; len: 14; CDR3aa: CASSLSGITLEQYF; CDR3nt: TGTGCCAGCAGTTTAAGCGGGATAACTCTTGAGCAGTACTTC
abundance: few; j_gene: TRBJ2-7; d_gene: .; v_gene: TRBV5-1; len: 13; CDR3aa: CASSLDHVYEQYF; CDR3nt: TGCGCCAGCAGCTTGGATCACGTCTACGAGCAGTACTTC
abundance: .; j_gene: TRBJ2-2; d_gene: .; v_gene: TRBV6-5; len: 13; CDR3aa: CASSFTGFGELFF; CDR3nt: TGTGCCAGCAGTTTTACAGGGTTCGGGGAGCTGTTTTTT
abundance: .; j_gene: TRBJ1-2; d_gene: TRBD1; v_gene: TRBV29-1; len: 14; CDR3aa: CSVEDQGVGYGYTF; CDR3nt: TGCAGCGTTGAGGACCAGGGGGTTGGCTATGGCTACACCTTC
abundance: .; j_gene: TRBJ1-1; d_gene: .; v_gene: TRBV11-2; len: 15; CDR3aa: CASSLVWDMNTEAFF; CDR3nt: TGTGCCAGCAGCTTAGTTTGGGACATGAACACTGAAGCTTTCTTT
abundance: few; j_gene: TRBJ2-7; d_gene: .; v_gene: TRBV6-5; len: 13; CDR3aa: CASRVGWSYEQYF; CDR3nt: TGTGCCAGCAGGGTGGGATGGTCCTACGAGCAGTACTTC
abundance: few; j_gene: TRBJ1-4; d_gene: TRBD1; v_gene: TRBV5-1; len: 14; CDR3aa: CASSSGQGGEKLFF; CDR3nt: TGCGCCAGCAGCTCGGGACAGGGCGGAGAAAAACTGTTTTTT
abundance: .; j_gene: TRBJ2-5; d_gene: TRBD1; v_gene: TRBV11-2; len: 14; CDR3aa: CASSSDRGVETQYF; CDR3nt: TGTGCCAGCAGCTCGGACAGGGGAGTAGAGACCCAGTACTTC
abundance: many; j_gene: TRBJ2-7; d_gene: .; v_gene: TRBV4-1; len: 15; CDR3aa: CASSQAIPGRYEQYF; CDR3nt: TGCGCCAGCAGCCAAGCGATTCCAGGACGCTACGAGCAGTACTTC
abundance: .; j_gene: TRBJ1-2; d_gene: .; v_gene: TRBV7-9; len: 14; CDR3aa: CASSPRAANYGYTF; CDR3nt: TGTGCCAGCTCCCCCAGGGCTGCTAACTATGGCTACACCTTC
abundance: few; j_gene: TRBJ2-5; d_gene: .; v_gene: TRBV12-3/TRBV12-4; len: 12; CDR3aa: CASRTGVETQYF; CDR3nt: TGTGCCAGCAGGACAGGTGTGGAGACCCAGTACTTC
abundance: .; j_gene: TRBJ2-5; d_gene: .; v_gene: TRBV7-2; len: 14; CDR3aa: CASSFRPSQETQYF; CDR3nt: TGTGCCAGCAGCTTTAGGCCCAGTCAAGAGACCCAGTACTTC
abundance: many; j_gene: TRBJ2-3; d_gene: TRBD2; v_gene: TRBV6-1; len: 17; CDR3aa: CASRPGLAVTSTDTQYF; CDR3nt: TGTGCCAGCAGACCAGGACTAGCGGTAACTAGCACAGATACGCAGTATTTT
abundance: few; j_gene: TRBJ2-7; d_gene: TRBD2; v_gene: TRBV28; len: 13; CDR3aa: CASSISSGYEQYF; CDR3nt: TGTGCCAGCAGTATCTCTAGCGGCTACGAGCAGTACTTC
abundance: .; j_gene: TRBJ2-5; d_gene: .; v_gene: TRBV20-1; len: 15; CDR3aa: CSARDLTDYQETQYF; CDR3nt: TGCAGTGCTAGAGATTTGACAGACTACCAAGAGACCCAGTACTTC
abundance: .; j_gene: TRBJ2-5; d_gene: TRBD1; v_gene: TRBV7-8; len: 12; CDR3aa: CASSLSPRGQYF; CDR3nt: TGTGCCAGCAGCTTATCTCCCAGGGGGCAGTACTTC
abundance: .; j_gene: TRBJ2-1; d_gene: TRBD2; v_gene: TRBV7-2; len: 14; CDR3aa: CASSLGGLKNEQFF; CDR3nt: TGTGCCAGCAGCTTAGGGGGACTAAAGAATGAGCAGTTCTTC
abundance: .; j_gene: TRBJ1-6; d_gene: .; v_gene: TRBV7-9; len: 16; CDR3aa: CASSLMAAVGATPLHF; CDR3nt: TGTGCCAGCAGCTTAATGGCGGCAGTGGGAGCTACACCCCTCCACTTT